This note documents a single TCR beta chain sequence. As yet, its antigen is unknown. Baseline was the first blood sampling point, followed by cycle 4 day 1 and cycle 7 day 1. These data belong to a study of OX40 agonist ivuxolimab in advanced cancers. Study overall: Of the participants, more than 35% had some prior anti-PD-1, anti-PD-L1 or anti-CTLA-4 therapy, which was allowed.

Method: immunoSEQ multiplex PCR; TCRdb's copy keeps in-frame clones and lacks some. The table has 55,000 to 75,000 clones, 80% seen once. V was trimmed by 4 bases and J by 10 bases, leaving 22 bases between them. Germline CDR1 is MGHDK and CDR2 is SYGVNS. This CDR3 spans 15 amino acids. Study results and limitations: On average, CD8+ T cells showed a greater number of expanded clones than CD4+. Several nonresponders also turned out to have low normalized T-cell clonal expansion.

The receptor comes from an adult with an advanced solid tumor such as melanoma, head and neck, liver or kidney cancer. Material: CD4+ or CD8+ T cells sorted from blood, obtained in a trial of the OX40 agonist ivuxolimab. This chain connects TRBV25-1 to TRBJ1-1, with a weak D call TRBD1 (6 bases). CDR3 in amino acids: CASSGSPNKQGRAFF. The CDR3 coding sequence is TGTGCCAGCAGTGGATCCCCCAACAAACAGGGACGAGCTTTCTTT.